Listed below are T cell receptor beta chains from one sample, sequenced in a study of blood T cell repertoires in COVID-19. The protocol was immunoSEQ multiplex PCR, while the TCRdb copy is restricted to in-frame clones and leaves out a portion. The table has about 280,000 clones, around 85% seen once. The sequenced sample was PBMCs or T cells enriched from blood (not recorded which). All receptors derive from a woman between 50 and 59 years old who had recovered from COVID-19. The CDR3 runs from the conserved cysteine through the conserved F or W. Each record gives: J gene, V gene, clone size, D gene, CDR3 DNA, CDR3 protein. The D gene is left open where the match is weak. Clone size is not always given. Where it is, it says once, few, many or a class for expanded clones.

TRBJ1-2 | TRBV5-1 | . | . | TGCGCCAGCAGCTCCCCACAAGGGGACTATGGCTACACCTTC | CASSSPQGDYGYTF
TRBJ1-3 | TRBV6-5 | once | . | TGTGCCAGCAGGTCTGTCAGGAACTCTGGAAACACCATATATTTT | CASRSVRNSGNTIYF
TRBJ1-6 | TRBV7-9 | . | . | TGTGCCAGCAGCCTTCATGGGCCAGATAATTCACCCCTCCACTTT | CASSLHGPDNSPLHF
TRBJ1-6 | TRBV2 | . | . | TGTGCCAGCACCAAAGGGGGTTATTCACCCCTCCACTTT | CASTKGGYSPLHF
TRBJ2-7 | TRBV11-2 | few | . | TGTGCCAGCAGCTTAGGCGGACAGAGCTCCTACGAGCAGTACTTC | CASSLGGQSSYEQYF
TRBJ1-5 | TRBV19 | . | TRBD1 | TGTGCCAGTAGTTCTACCGGGACAGGGTATCAGCCCCAGCATTTT | CASSSTGTGYQPQHF
TRBJ1-1 | TRBV18 | once | TRBD1 | TGTGCCAGCTCACCACTTTCAGGGGGGAACACTGAAGCTTTCTTT | CASSPLSGGNTEAFF
TRBJ1-1 | TRBV19 | . | . | TGTGCCAGTAGTGTCCCGACAGGCGCGATGAACACTGAAGCTTTCTTT | CASSVPTGAMNTEAFF
TRBJ2-7 | TRBV29-1 | once | TRBD2 | TGCAGCGTTAACAGCGGGAGGACGGAGCAGTACTTC | CSVNSGRTEQYF
TRBJ1-1 | TRBV2 | . | . | TGTGCCAGCAGTGCTCGGGATTCCGAGGAAGCTTTCTTT | CASSARDSEEAFF
TRBJ2-1 | TRBV30 | . | TRBD1 | TGTGCCTGGATGGACAGGGGAAATGAGCAGTTCTTC | CAWMDRGNEQFF
TRBJ1-4 | TRBV5-4 | . | . | TGTGCCAGCAGCTTTAAAATGGGGCGGGACGATGAAAAACTGTTTTTT | CASSFKMGRDDEKLFF
TRBJ2-5 | TRBV11-2 | . | . | TGTGCCAGCAGCTTAGCTCAGGCGGGGCTAGAGACCCAGTACTTC | CASSLAQAGLETQYF
TRBJ2-3 | TRBV7-9 | . | . | TGTGCCAGCGGTCTCGCGGATACGCAGTATTTT | CASGLADTQYF
TRBJ1-4 | TRBV23-1 | . | . | TGCGCCAGCAGTCTAAGAGGTCTGAATGAAAAACTGTTTTTT | CASSLRGLNEKLFF
TRBJ1-1 | TRBV5-1 | . | TRBD1 | TGCGCCAGCAGCTTGGAGGGGGCGATTGGGACTGAAGCTTTCTTT | CASSLEGAIGTEAFF
TRBJ2-4 | TRBV6-5 | . | TRBD1 | TGTGCCAGCAGTCTCGGGACAGGGGTGAACATTCAGTACTTC | CASSLGTGVNIQYF
TRBJ1-5 | TRBV10-3 | . | . | TGTGCCATCAGTGAAGATTCCGAGGCTGGGCAGCCCCAGCATTTT | CAISEDSEAGQPQHF
TRBJ2-5 | TRBV7-2 | . | TRBD2 | TGTGCCAGCAGCTTTGGGGGGGGTGCGGAGACCCAGTACTTC | CASSFGGGAETQYF
TRBJ2-1 | TRBV11-2 | . | TRBD2 | TGTGCCAGCAGCTTACGCACTAGCGGGAGCATAGGGGTAAGAAATGAGCAGTTCTTC | CASSLRTSGSIGVRNEQFF
TRBJ1-5 | TRBV5-1 | . | TRBD1 | TGCGCCAGCAGCTCTGGGACAGGCCTCAATCAGCCCCAGCATTTT | CASSSGTGLNQPQHF
TRBJ2-3 | TRBV30 | . | . | TGTGCCTGGTCCCAGGGGTTGGGGGATACGCAGTATTTT | CAWSQGLGDTQYF
TRBJ2-2 | TRBV11-3 | . | . | TGTGCCAGCAGCTTAGATCGGAGACAGGTTGACACCGGGGAGCTGTTTTTT | CASSLDRRQVDTGELFF
TRBJ1-1 | TRBV19 | . | TRBD1 | TGTGCCAGTACCCCCCGGGGACAGATAGACGAAGCTTTCTTT | CASTPRGQIDEAFF
TRBJ2-7 | TRBV18 | . | . | TGTGCCAGCTCACCAGGCAGCACTAATACCTACGAGCAGTACTTC | CASSPGSTNTYEQYF
TRBJ2-1 | TRBV30 | . | TRBD2 | TGTGCCTGGAGTGTACCTAGCGGGGGGGCAGATGAGCAGTTCTTC | CAWSVPSGGADEQFF
TRBJ1-1 | TRBV6-2/TRBV6-3 | . | TRBD1 | TGTGCCAGCAGTACAGGGGGCGGCGGCACTGAAGCTTTCTTT | CASSTGGGGTEAFF
TRBJ2-1 | TRBV4-3 | . | . | TGCGCCAGCAGCCAAGGAAGTGATAGTTCCTACAATGAGCAGTTCTTC | CASSQGSDSSYNEQFF
TRBJ1-4 | TRBV15 | . | TRBD1 | TGTGCCACCAGCAGAGAGGGACAGATGAATGAAAAACTGTTTTTT | CATSREGQMNEKLFF
TRBJ1-2 | TRBV4-1 | . | TRBD1 | TGCGCCAGCAGCCCGGACAGGTCGCTCTATGGCTACACCTTC | CASSPDRSLYGYTF
TRBJ2-2 | TRBV19 | . | . | TGTGCCGCCTCAAACCAGGTTCCCACCGGGGAGCTGTTTTTT | CAASNQVPTGELFF
TRBJ2-7 | TRBV18 | . | TRBD1 | TGTGCCAGCTCACCAGGGGGACAGGGAAACGAGCAGTACTTC | CASSPGGQGNEQYF
TRBJ2-7 | TRBV6-5 | . | . | TGTGCCAGCAGTCCCGTCGGAGTGAACGAGCAGTACTTC | CASSPVGVNEQYF
TRBJ1-1 | TRBV29-1 | . | . | TGCAGCGTGGGACATAGGAACACTGAAGCTTTCTTT | CSVGHRNTEAFF
TRBJ2-2 | TRBV6-1 | . | . | TGTGCCAGCAGTGAAGTAAGGGGGAGGGGCACCGGGGAGCTGTTTTTT | CASSEVRGRGTGELFF
TRBJ1-6 | TRBV30 | . | TRBD1 | TGTGCCTGCTCGGGACAGGGAAATTCACCCCTCCACTTT | CACSGQGNSPLHF
TRBJ2-3 | TRBV5-1 | . | TRBD1 | TGCGCCAGCAGCTTGGTCGCGACAGGGGGTAAGGTTACGCAGTATTTT | CASSLVATGGKVTQYF
TRBJ2-2 | TRBV6-4 | . | . | TGTGCCAGCCGAAGACAGGGAGGGAACACCGGGGAGCTGTTTTTT | CASRRQGGNTGELFF
TRBJ2-1 | TRBV28 | . | TRBD2 | TGTGCCAGCAGTTCGGGACTAGCGGAGTACAATGAGCAGTTCTTC | CASSSGLAEYNEQFF
TRBJ2-1 | TRBV18 | . | TRBD1 | TGTGCCAGCTCACCACGGACAGGGAGCGATGAGCAGTTCTTC | CASSPRTGSDEQFF
TRBJ2-7 | TRBV25-1 | . | TRBD1 | TGTGCCAGCAGGGCCCGGGACAGCCTCTACGAGCAGTACTTC | CASRARDSLYEQYF
TRBJ1-2 | TRBV4-3 | . | TRBD1 | TGCGCCAGCAGCCAAGTGTTGTGGGGACAGCCTAACTATGGCTACACCTTC | CASSQVLWGQPNYGYTF
TRBJ1-6 | TRBV5-1 | . | . | TGCGCCAGCAGCTTACGGATTGACAGGATGAGCAATTCACCCCTCCACTTT | CASSLRIDRMSNSPLHF
TRBJ2-7 | TRBV5-1 | . | . | TGCGCCAGCAGATCGGACAGTAACGAGCAGTACTTC | CASRSDSNEQYF
TRBJ1-5 | TRBV18 | . | TRBD1 | TGTGCCAGCTCACTCTTACAGGGGGATTTCAATCAGCCCCAGCATTTT | CASSLLQGDFNQPQHF
TRBJ2-7 | TRBV28 | . | TRBD1 | TGTGCCAGCCTCCCCTTACAGGGGCTGAGCTCCTACGAGCAGTACTTC | CASLPLQGLSSYEQYF
TRBJ2-7 | TRBV5-1 | few | . | TGCGCCAGCAGAATAGCCTACGAGCAGTACTTC | CASRIAYEQYF
TRBJ2-3 | TRBV5-1 | . | TRBD1 | TGCGCCAGCAGCTTCCCCCTCGAAGGGCAGGGGGCAGGGGATACGCAGTATTTT | CASSFPLEGQGAGDTQYF
TRBJ1-2 | TRBV19 | . | TRBD1 | TGTGCCAGTAGGAACCCCGGGACAGATGGCTACACCTTC | CASRNPGTDGYTF